This T cell receptor beta chain came from a study of blood T cell repertoires in COVID-19. Study details: Samples came from the United States, Italy and Spain, spanning acute and convalescent COVID-19.

TCRdb's copy holds only in-frame clones and misses some; the assay was immunoSEQ multiplex PCR. The table has some 340,000 clones, around four fifths seen once. This clone was seen only once. Germline CDR1 is MGHRA and CDR2 is YSYEKL. Trimming removed 0 bases at V and 4 bases at J, with 15 bases between. This CDR3 contains 16 residues. The sequence was collected from a man aged 25-40 years with active or convalescent COVID-19. The J gene is TRBJ1-2, the V gene TRBV4-1; D is unresolved. Sequencing input: peripheral blood. CDR3 amino acids: CASSQERKGRLYGYTF. The CDR3 nucleotides are TGCGCCAGCAGCCAAGAGCGAAAAGGCAGGCTCTATGGCTACACCTTC.